Below are 2 T cell receptor beta chains sequenced from a single sample in a study of regulatory T cells in long-lasting Graves disease. Time point denoted: newly diagnosed GD, antithyroid drugs for less than 3 months. Extracted PBMC RNA gave rise to the TCR library. HTBI primers from iRepertoire and Arm-PCR of CDR3 regions yielded the TCR beta libraries. A single record per CDR3 protein comes from TCRdb applying MiXCR to the multiplex PCR reads. The sample lists about 540,000 distinct CDR3 sequences; approximately 13% were seen once. Separately, the same data were catalogued under a study of T cells in Graves' hyperthyroidism and ophthalmopathy.

Source: peripheral blood mononuclear cells (PBMCs), taken at new diagnosis, from a patient treated with antithyroid drugs. These receptors came from a man aged 25 to 45 with Graves disease.

This clonotype has only a few counts. This chain joins TRBV18 and TRBJ2-3; 7 positions agree with TRBD1. In germline, CDR1 is KGHSH, CDR2 LQKENI. J was trimmed by 2 bases and V by 6 bases; bases with no gene match: 8. The CDR3 is 15 amino acids. Written as DNA, the CDR3 is TGTGCCAGCTCCCAAGACAGGGCCTCCACAGATACGCAGTATTTT. Amino acid sequence: CASSQDRASTDTQYF. Full variable domain (remainder filled in from reference TRBV18 and TRBJ2-3): NAGVMQNPRHLVRRRGQEARLRCSPMKGHSHVYWYRQLPEEGLKFMVYLQKENIIDESGMPKERFSAEFPKEGPSILRIQQVVRGDSAAYFCASSQDRASTDTQYFGPGTRLTVL.

This clonotype was seen repeatedly, ten times or more. This sequence joins TRBV19 and TRBJ1-2; D may be TRBD1 (5 bases). The ends were cut back, 6 bases at V and 1 base at J, with 12 bases in the middle. This CDR3 has 14 residues. The V gene's germline CDR1 is LNHDA and CDR2 SQIVND (reference sequence). As DNA, the CDR3 is TGTGCCAGTAGCAGAGGGACGGTTAACTATGGCTACACCTTC. It is translated as CASSRGTVNYGYTF.